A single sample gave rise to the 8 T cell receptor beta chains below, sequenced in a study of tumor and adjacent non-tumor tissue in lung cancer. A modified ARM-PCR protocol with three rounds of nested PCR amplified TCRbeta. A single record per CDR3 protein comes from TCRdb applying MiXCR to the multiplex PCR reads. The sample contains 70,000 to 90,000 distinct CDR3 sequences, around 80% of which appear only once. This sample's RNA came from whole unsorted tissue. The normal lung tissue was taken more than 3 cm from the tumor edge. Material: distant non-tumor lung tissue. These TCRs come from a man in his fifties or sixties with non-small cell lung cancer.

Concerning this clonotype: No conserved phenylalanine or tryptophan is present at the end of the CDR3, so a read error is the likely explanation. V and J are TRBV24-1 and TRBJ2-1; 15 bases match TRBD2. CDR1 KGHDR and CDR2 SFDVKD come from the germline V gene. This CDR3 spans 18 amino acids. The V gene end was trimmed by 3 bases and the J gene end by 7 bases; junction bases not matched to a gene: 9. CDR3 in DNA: TGTGCCACCAGTGATGCTGGACTAGCGGGAGGGCCTGGTAATGAGCAGTTCTCC. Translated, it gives CATSDAGLAGGPGNEQFS.

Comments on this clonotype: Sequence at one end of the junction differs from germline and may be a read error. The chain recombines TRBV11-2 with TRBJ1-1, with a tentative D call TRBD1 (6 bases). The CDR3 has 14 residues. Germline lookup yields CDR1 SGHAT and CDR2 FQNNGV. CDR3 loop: CVSSPDRLNTEVFF. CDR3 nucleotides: TGTGTCAGCAGCCCCGACAGGCTTAACACTGAAGTTTTCTTT.

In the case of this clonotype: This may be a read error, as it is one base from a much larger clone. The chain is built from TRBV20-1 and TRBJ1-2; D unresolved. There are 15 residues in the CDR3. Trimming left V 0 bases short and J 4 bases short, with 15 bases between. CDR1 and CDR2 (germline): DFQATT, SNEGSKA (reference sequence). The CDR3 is CSAREGRREFYGYTF. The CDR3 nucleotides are TGCAGTGCTAGAGAGGGGAGACGCGAGTTCTATGGCTACACCTTC.

The CDR3: CASSHGGSTDTQHF. The CDR3 DNA follows: TGTGCCAGCAGTCACGGAGGGAGCACAGATACGCAGCATTTT. The J gene is TRBJ2-3, the V gene TRBV11-3; D is uncertain. The J call is doubtful: the DNA matches TRBJ1-5 better. This CDR3 contains 14 residues. Germline CDR1 SGHNT, CDR2 YENEEA.

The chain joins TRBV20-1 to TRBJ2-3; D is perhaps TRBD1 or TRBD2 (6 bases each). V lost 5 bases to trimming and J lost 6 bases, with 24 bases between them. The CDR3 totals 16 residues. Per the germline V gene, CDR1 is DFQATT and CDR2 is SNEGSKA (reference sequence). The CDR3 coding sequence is TGCAGTGCTTACACGGTGACTAGGGGGAGAGTGGATACGCAGTATTTT. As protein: CSAYTVTRGRVDTQYF.

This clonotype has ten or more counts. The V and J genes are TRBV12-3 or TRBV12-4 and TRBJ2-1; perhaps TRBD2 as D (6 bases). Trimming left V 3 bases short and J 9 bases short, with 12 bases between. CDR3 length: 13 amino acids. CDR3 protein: CASSFGSGVEQFF. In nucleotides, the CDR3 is TGTGCCAGCAGTTTTGGTAGCGGAGTTGAGCAGTTCTTC.

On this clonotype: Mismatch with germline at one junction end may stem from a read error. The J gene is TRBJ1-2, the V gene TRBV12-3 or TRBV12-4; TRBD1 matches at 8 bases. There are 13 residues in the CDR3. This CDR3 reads CASSSDRGGSYTF. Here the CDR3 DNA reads TGTGCCAGCAGCTCCGACAGGGGAGGTAGCTACACATTC.

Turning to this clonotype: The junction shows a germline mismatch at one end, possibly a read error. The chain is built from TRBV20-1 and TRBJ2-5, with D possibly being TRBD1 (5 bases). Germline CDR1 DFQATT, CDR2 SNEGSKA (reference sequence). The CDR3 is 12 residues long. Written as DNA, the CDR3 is TGCAGTGCTGACAGTACCCAGGAGATCCAGTACTTC. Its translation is CSADSTQEIQYF.